This T cell receptor beta chain derives from a study of CXCR3-negative and CXCR3-positive naive CD8 T cells (dated by TCRdb to between 2018 and 2020). In the study overall: In total, 130 million to 150 million TRB reads were obtained, or roughly 1.5 +/- 0.3 million reads per library. Diversity and physicochemical repertoire analyses were performed on about a dozen donors pooled from two independent experiments. The TRBV-TRBJ cluster analysis covered naive subsets from roughly 5 donors and memory cells from 3 donors.

The data were produced on a NextSeq 550. The Human TCR Profiling Kit (MiLaboratory) was used to prepare UMI-labeled 5' RACE TRB cDNA libraries. cDNA synthesis used the entire amount of extracted RNA, and PCR amplification then used the entire amount of cDNA produced. Libraries were prepared in parallel with an identical number of PCR cycles. The paper's processing steps were these. With a minimum of two reads required per UMI, MIGEC and MiXCR pulled out about 49,000 +/- 11,000 unique UMI-labeled TRB cDNA molecules from each library. An average of roughly 40,000 +/- 10,000 functional in-frame TRB CDR3 nucleotide clonotypes without stop codons was found per library. Diversity metrics, including normalized Shannon-Wiener and Chao1, were computed in VDJtools after downsampling to 5000 UMI-labeled TRB molecules per sample. Clonotype-size-weighted physicochemical properties of the central five CDR3 residues (interaction energy, strength, volume and Kidera factor 4) were computed in VDJtools. TCRdb reprocessed the reads, so every CDR3 protein sequence counts as one entry and DNA is not shown. Here the V and J calls rest on TCRdb's processing, not on the authors' analysis. The table for this sample records around 84,000 distinct CDR3 sequences. The leading ten clones occupy less than 0.85% of the sample.

Comments on this clonotype: No antigen is known for it.

For each CD8+ T cell subset, flow sorting was done in triplicate, and under 350,000 cells per subset went directly into RLT lysis buffer. To exclude memory contaminants, naive CD8+ T cells were stringently defined as CD45RO-CCR7+CD27+CD95-. Peripheral blood mononuclear cells were isolated from buffy coats by standard density gradient centrifugation. Naive CXCR3-negative and CXCR3-positive CD8+ T cells were flow-sorted using a FACSAria III. Total RNA was extracted from sorted cells with an RNeasy Mini Kit. On the study overall, not on this receptor specifically: Compared with CXCR3-negative naive cells, CXCR3-positive naive cells had TRB CDR3s with higher hydrophobicity (lower Kidera factor 4), lower energy, and higher strength and volume indices. Because surface CD5, which is linked to self-reactivity in mice, was comparable between the naive subsets, TCR interaction strength was also inferred from TRB CDR3 physicochemical properties. Comparably high repertoire diversity was found in both naive subsets, whereas much lower repertoire diversity was found in memory CD8+ T cells. Similar TRBV-TRBJ usage was shown by naive CXCR3-negative and CXCR3-positive cells from the same donor, whereas distinct patterns were shown by memory cells. Because CXCR3 expression was partially decreased after cryopreservation, freshly isolated PBMCs were used for most assays.

The germline V gene provides CDR1 MNHEY and CDR2 SVGEGT. From the cysteine up to the phenylalanine, the CDR3 has a length of 15 residues. The record lacks a DNA sequence. The chain was built from TRBV6-2 or TRBV6-3 and TRBJ2-2; the TRBD2 assignment by TCRdb is unverifiable without DNA. The receptor comes from a human donor in good health. Some clones in this sample may be carry-over from other donors' samples. The source material was naive CXCR3+ CD8+ T cells from blood. What this sample's cell subset or site label stands for: CD45RO-CCR7+CD27+CD95- naive CD8+ T cells expressing CXCR3 (TNR3+). The CDR3 in this case is CASSWAGANTGELFF.